One and the same sample provided the 8 T cell receptor beta chains below, sequenced in a study of immune characterization of retroperitoneal liposarcoma. MiXCR was run by TCRdb on the PCR reads, yielding one entry per CDR3 protein. The table shows around 3,000 distinct CDR3 sequences, with less than 30% occurring only once. The specimen was tumor tissue. The receptors here all came from a female donor with retroperitoneal liposarcoma.

This clonotype is categorized as medium-sized. The CDR3 region has the DNA TGTGCCAGCAGCTTAGTCCAGGAGGGGGGCTACACCTTC. It translates to CASSLVQEGGYTF. The chain joins TRBV11-2 to TRBJ1-2, with D maybe TRBD1 (5 bases). CDR1 SGHAT and CDR2 FQNNGV come from the germline V gene. The CDR3 totals 13 residues. Trimming took 1 base from V and 8 from J, leaving 11 bases between them.

In this sample, this clonotype turned up a few times. The chain employs TRBV7-2 and TRBJ2-5; unclear D gene. The J call is uncertain, as TRBJ2-7 better fits the DNA end. The germline gives CDR1 SGHTA, CDR2 FQGNSA. CDR3 length equals 12 residues. The CDR3 region is CASSLGYYEQYF. CDR3 nucleotide sequence: TGTGCCAGCAGCTTAGGATATTACGAGCAGTACTTC.

This clonotype was found a few times. This chain connects TRBV24-1 to TRBJ2-1; no clear D gene. The CDR3 spans 14 residues. Germline CDR1 reads KGHDR; CDR2 reads SFDVKD. The V end was cut by 4 bases, the J end by 6 bases, with 12 bases between. CDR3 amino acids: CATSDSDTANEQFF. The DNA for the CDR3 is TGTGCCACCAGTGACTCCGACACGGCCAATGAGCAGTTCTTC.

There are a few counts of this clonotype. The rearrangement uses TRBV7-4 and TRBJ1-1; D is unclear. V shed 4 bases and J shed 4 bases, with 4 bases lying between them. This CDR3 is built from 11 residues. From germline, CDR1 is SGHVT and CDR2 SQSDAQ. The CDR3, as DNA: TGTGCCAGCAGCTCCTCCACTGAAGCTTTCTTT. Its translation: CASSSSTEAFF. The entire variable domain, with the rest obtained from reference TRBV7-4 and TRBJ1-1, is as follows: GAGVSQSPRYKVAKRGRDVALRCDSISGHVTLYWYRQTLGQGSEVLTYSQSDAQRDKSGRPSGRFSAERPERSVSTLKIQRTEQGDSAVYLCASSSSTEAFFGQGTRLTVV.

The rearrangement links TRBV6-5 to TRBJ2-1; perhaps TRBD1 as D (5 bases). CDR3 size: 14 residues. V gave up 0 bases and J gave up 9 bases, with 12 bases separating them. Germline V gene data show CDR1 as MNHEY and CDR2 as SVGAGI. CDR3 coding DNA: TGTGCCAGCAGTTACTCGACAGTTAGCTTTGAGCAGTTCTTC. This translates into CASSYSTVSFEQFF.

In this sample, this clonotype is medium-sized. V is TRBV27 and J is TRBJ1-2; D possibly corresponds to TRBD1 (6 bases). This CDR3 comprises 13 residues. Trimming took off 7 bases at V and 7 bases at J, with 16 bases between the two ends. Germline-derived CDR1 and CDR2 are MNHEY and SMNVEV (reference sequence). The DNA of the CDR3 is TGTGCCAGCATGGACAGTAAGGGTATTGGCTACACCTTC. This gives the protein CASMDSKGIGYTF.

This sequence joins TRBV30 and TRBJ2-3, with 11 bases identical to TRBD2. Germline-derived CDR1 and CDR2 are GTSNPN and SVGIG (reference sequence). With V trimmed by 4 bases and J by 6 bases, 6 bases remained unmatched. The CDR3 extends over 14 amino acids. CDR3 coding DNA: TGTGCCTGGAATCTAGCGGGAGGTTCGGATACGCAGTATTTT. Protein: CAWNLAGGSDTQYF.

The V and J genes are TRBV25-1 and TRBJ2-1; 7 nucleotides agree with TRBD2. V shed 2 bases and J 3 bases; nucleotides not matched to a gene: 10. Looked up from germline, CDR1 is MGHDK and CDR2 is SYGVNS. CDR3 size: 17 residues. The CDR3 sequence: CASSEPGGLAVYNEQFF. In DNA form, the CDR3 reads TGTGCCAGCAGTGAACCAGGCGGCCTAGCGGTCTACAATGAGCAGTTCTTC.